This T cell receptor (beta chain) was captured by sequencing in a study of blood T cell repertoires in COVID-19. Germline CDR1 LGHDT, CDR2 YNNKEL (reference sequence). Trimming took 4 bases from V and 5 from J, leaving 13 bases between them. The length of the CDR3 is 14 residues. The assay was immunoSEQ multiplex PCR, and TCRdb's table has in-frame clones only and misses some. The sample holds about 180,000 clones, 84% seen once. The receptor was isolated from a human donor in a cohort sampled during active COVID-19. Sequenced sample: peripheral blood. The chain joins TRBV3-1 (or the pseudogene TRBV3-2) to TRBJ2-3, with a weak D call TRBD1 (5 bases). CDR3 sequence: CASSRGALVDTQYF. As DNA, the CDR3 is TGTGCCAGCAGCCGTGGGGCCCTCGTAGATACGCAGTATTTT.